These 23 T cell receptor beta chains were all obtained from the same sample, sequenced in a study of blood T cell repertoires in COVID-19. Clones were read by immunoSEQ multiplex PCR, and TCRdb kept only the in-frame ones, dropping some. This repertoire shows around 300,000 clones, approximately 90% found once; its top ten account for around 5.8%. Material: PBMCs or T cells enriched from blood (not recorded which). The receptors shown here come from a woman aged 40 to 49 who had recovered from COVID-19.

The chain has TRBV7-2 and TRBJ2-1, with TRBD2 identical over 8 bases. Germline-derived CDR1 and CDR2 are SGHTA and FQGNSA. J gave up 0 bases and V 5 bases, and 15 bases lay outside the gene matches. The CDR3 spans 19 residues. The DNA of the CDR3 is TGTGCCAGCAGCGCGGTGGGTGGGACTAGTCGAAGCTCCTACAATGAGCAGTTCTTC. Protein product: CASSAVGGTSRSSYNEQFF.

This clone was picked up a small number of times. The chain employs TRBV28 and TRBJ1-2; a possible D gene is TRBD1 (5 bases). V dropped 5 bases and J dropped 8 bases, with 12 bases sitting between them. Germline loops: CDR1 MDHEN, CDR2 SYDVKM. The CDR3 length is 12 residues. This CDR3 is CASSRGGWGYTF. Here the CDR3 DNA reads TGTGCCAGCAGTAGGGGTGGCTGGGGCTACACCTTC.

The chain carries TRBV28 and TRBJ1-5, with 8 bases fitting TRBD1. Germline V lookup: CDR1 MDHEN, CDR2 SYDVKM. The junction had 6 bases not matched to a gene; V was cut back by 5 bases and J by 6 bases. CDR3 length: 14 residues. CDR3 DNA sequence: TGTGCCAGCAGTCCTGGGACAGGCTCTCAGCCCCAGCATTTT. Its protein is CASSPGTGSQPQHF.

CDR3 in amino acids: CASTLRRQGGEKLFF. The CDR3, as DNA: TGTGCCAGCACCCTTCGGCGACAGGGAGGTGAAAAACTGTTTTTT. The rearrangement uses TRBV28 and TRBJ1-4; TRBD1 aligns across 7 bases. Trimming took 7 bases from V and 7 from J; bases not matched to a gene: 12. Germline CDR1 MDHEN, CDR2 SYDVKM. This CDR3 region has 15 residues.

The J gene is TRBJ1-2, the V gene TRBV28, with D maybe TRBD1 (6 bases). The CDR3 is 12 amino acids. Germline CDR1 MDHEN, CDR2 SYDVKM. Between the trimmed V and J ends, which lost 5 bases and 7 bases, there was a span of 11 bases. CDR3 sequence: CASSDYRAGYTF. CDR3 nucleotides: TGTGCCAGCAGTGACTACAGGGCTGGCTACACCTTC.

This chain joins TRBV6-5 and TRBJ1-5; D unresolved. V was trimmed by 7 bases and J by 0 bases, leaving 13 bases between them. Per germline, CDR1 MNHEY and CDR2 SVGAGI. The CDR3 spans 15 residues. The CDR3 here is CASTPGEGSNQPQHF. The CDR3 DNA reads as TGTGCCAGCACCCCTGGGGAGGGTAGCAATCAGCCCCAGCATTTT.

The chain carries TRBV10-3 and TRBJ1-5, with D hard to call. The germline gives CDR1 ENHRY, CDR2 SYGVKD. The CDR3 is 17 residues long. The V gene lost 0 bases and the J gene lost 0 bases, with 12 bases spanning the gap. CDR3 sequence reads: CAISESYSPYSNQPQHF. CDR3 nucleotides: TGTGCCATCAGTGAGTCGTACAGTCCCTATAGCAATCAGCCCCAGCATTTT.

V is TRBV9 and J is TRBJ2-5; 9 nucleotides line up with TRBD1. Germline-derived CDR1 and CDR2 are SGDLS and YYNGEE. After removal of 6 bases from V and 5 bases from J, the junction contained 17 bases not matched to a gene. The CDR3 extends over 17 amino acids. CDR3 amino acids: CASNAPRDRVFDETQYF. The DNA for the CDR3 is TGTGCCAGCAACGCCCCCCGGGACAGGGTATTTGACGAGACCCAGTACTTC.

The rearrangement joins TRBV28 to TRBJ2-7, with 9 bases lining up with TRBD1. Looked up from germline, CDR1 is MDHEN and CDR2 is SYDVKM. The CDR3 sequence is 13 residues long. V shed 6 bases, J shed 7 bases, and the junction held 7 bases outside the gene matches. The CDR3 DNA sequence: TGTGCCAGCAGAAAACAGGGGGCGATAGAGCAGTACTTC. Translated, it gives CASRKQGAIEQYF. Drawing the rest from reference TRBV28 and TRBJ2-7, the complete variable domain is DVKVTQSSRYLVKRTGEKVFLECVQDMDHENMFWYRQDPGLGLRLIYFSYDVKMKEKGDIPEGYSVSREKKERFSLILESASTNQTSMYLCASRKQGAIEQYFGPGTRLTVT.

The chain couples TRBV11-2 to TRBJ2-7; D might be TRBD2 (6 bases). Trimming took 6 bases from V and 4 from J, leaving 22 bases between them. The germline gives CDR1 SGHAT, CDR2 FQNNGV. CDR3 size: 16 residues. CDR3 nucleotides: TGTGCCAGCAGATCTCCGGGGGTCCCCAAAGAGTACGAGCAGTACTTC. Translated: CASRSPGVPKEYEQYF.

The V and J genes are TRBV5-5 and TRBJ2-2; maybe TRBD2 (5 bases). V lost 6 bases to trimming and J lost 9 bases, with 24 bases between them. CDR1 SGHKS and CDR2 YYEKEE come from the germline V gene (reference sequence). This CDR3 is 16 amino acids long. CDR3: CASTLAPRSPGRELFF. CDR3 coding DNA: TGTGCCAGCACCCTAGCCCCCCGGAGCCCCGGTAGGGAGCTGTTTTTT.

The gene calls are TRBV5-3 and TRBJ1-2; no reliable D call. TRBV5-3 is assigned to the ORF class and has an uncertain function. V gave up 4 bases and J gave up 2 bases, with 12 bases separating them. This CDR3 comprises 14 residues. CDR3 loop: CARSRPTENYGYTF. The CDR3 bases are TGTGCCAGAAGCCGGCCCACAGAAAACTATGGCTACACCTTC.

The chain recombines TRBV12-5 with TRBJ2-5, with TRBD2 matching 11 bases. The CDR3 spans 16 residues. V was clipped by 6 bases and J by 5 bases; unmatched bases: 11. Germline V lookup: CDR1 LGHNT, CDR2 FRNRAP. CDR3 loop: CASGQSLAGVGETQYF. CDR3 coding DNA: TGTGCTAGTGGACAATCACTAGCGGGAGTAGGGGAGACCCAGTACTTC.

The J gene is TRBJ2-3, the V gene TRBV18; a weak D match, TRBD2 (5 bases). Germline V CDR1 and CDR2: KGHSH, LQKENI. This CDR3 region has 15 residues. The ends were cut back, 4 bases at V and 0 bases at J, with 11 bases in the middle. CDR3 sequence reads: CASSQSGSSTDTQYF. The CDR3 nucleotides are TGTGCCAGCTCACAAAGCGGATCTAGCACAGATACGCAGTATTTT. The complete variable domain, with remaining parts taken from reference TRBV18 and TRBJ2-3, reads NAGVMQNPRHLVRRRGQEARLRCSPMKGHSHVYWYRQLPEEGLKFMVYLQKENIIDESGMPKERFSAEFPKEGPSILRIQQVVRGDSAAYFCASSQSGSSTDTQYFGPGTRLTVL.

The chain has TRBV7-6 and TRBJ1-1, with D perhaps matching TRBD1 (6 bases). From germline, CDR1 is SGHVS and CDR2 FNYEAQ. This CDR3 is 13 amino acids long. Trimming shortened V by 1 base and J by 4 bases, and 7 bases separated the two germline ends. DNA for the CDR3: TGTGCCAGCAGCTTAGACAGGGCCACTGAAGCTTTCTTT. It yields the protein CASSLDRATEAFF.

The rearrangement joins TRBV2 to TRBJ1-2; tentative D call: TRBD1 (6 bases). With 6 bases removed from V and 4 bases from J, the gap between germline ends came to 15 bases. The CDR3 contains 14 residues. Germline CDR1 SNHLY, CDR2 FYNNEI. The CDR3 DNA reads as TGTGCCAGCAGCGGGGACACCTCTTTCTATGGCTACACCTTC. It is translated as CASSGDTSFYGYTF.

The chain joins TRBV18 to TRBJ2-6, with a weak D call TRBD1 (6 bases). The CDR3 spans 17 residues. With 4 bases removed from V and 0 bases from J, the gap between germline ends came to 13 bases. From germline, CDR1 is KGHSH and CDR2 LQKENI. CDR3 DNA sequence: TGTGCCAGCTCACAGCGACAGGTCCTCTCTGGGGCCAACGTCCTGACTTTC. It yields the protein CASSQRQVLSGANVLTF. Using reference TRBV18 and TRBJ2-6 for the parts outside the CDR3, the full variable domain is NAGVMQNPRHLVRRRGQEARLRCSPMKGHSHVYWYRQLPEEGLKFMVYLQKENIIDESGMPKERFSAEFPKEGPSILRIQQVVRGDSAAYFCASSQRQVLSGANVLTFGAGSRLTVL.

This rearrangement joins TRBV18 to TRBJ2-7, with no clear D. The ends were cut back, 2 bases at V and 6 bases at J, with 17 bases in the middle. Germline V gene sequence: CDR1 KGHSH, CDR2 LQKENI. The CDR3 consists of 15 residues. The CDR3 is CASSPGPVEAGEQYF. The CDR3 bases are TGTGCCAGCTCACCAGGCCCGGTGGAAGCAGGCGAGCAGTACTTC. The full variable domain, with the rest looked up from reference TRBV18 and TRBJ2-7, is NAGVMQNPRHLVRRRGQEARLRCSPMKGHSHVYWYRQLPEEGLKFMVYLQKENIIDESGMPKERFSAEFPKEGPSILRIQQVVRGDSAAYFCASSPGPVEAGEQYFGPGTRLTVT.

The gene calls are TRBV10-2 and TRBJ2-6, with 8 bases lining up with TRBD2. Germline V gene lookup returns CDR1 WSHSY and CDR2 SAAADI. V trimming: 8 bases; J trimming: 0 bases; junction bases outside the gene matches: 3. The CDR3 length is 15 residues. The CDR3 DNA sequence: TGCGCCAGCCTAGCGGGTGACTCTGGGGCCAACGTCCTGACTTTC. It yields the protein CASLAGDSGANVLTF.

This chain links TRBV7-3 with TRBJ1-6, with D possibly being TRBD1 (6 bases). V was clipped by 4 bases and J by 2 bases, with 9 bases between them. CDR3 length equals 15 residues. Germline V lookup: CDR1 SGHTA, CDR2 FQGTGA. CDR3 region: CASSSSGAYNSPLHF. CDR3 nucleotide sequence: TGTGCCAGCAGCTCCTCAGGGGCCTATAATTCACCCCTCCACTTT.

The J gene is TRBJ2-1, the V gene TRBV5-1; 10 positions match TRBD2. The junction had 9 bases not matched to a gene; V was cut back by 4 bases and J by 8 bases. The CDR3 has 15 residues. Germline V gene data show CDR1 as SGHRS and CDR2 as YFSETQ. The CDR3 bases are TGCGCCAGCAGCCTCGATCTAGCGGGAGAGCATGAGCAGTTCTTC. This translates into CASSLDLAGEHEQFF. The full variable domain, in which reference TRBV5-1 and TRBJ2-1 provide the parts outside the CDR3, is KAGVTQTPRYLIKTRGQQVTLSCSPISGHRSVSWYQQTPGQGLQFLFEYFSETQRNKGNFPGRFSGRQFSNSRSEMNVSTLELGDSALYLCASSLDLAGEHEQFFGPGTRLTVL.

The rearrangement joins TRBV5-4 to TRBJ1-4, with 7 nucleotides matching TRBD1. The V gene's germline CDR1 is SGHNT and CDR2 YYREEE (reference sequence). The CDR3 spans 14 residues. Germline trimming cut 4 bases from V and 5 bases from J; bases unmatched to any gene: 5. The CDR3 sequence: CASSPSTGNEKLFF. The CDR3, as DNA: TGTGCCAGCAGCCCCTCGACAGGGAATGAAAAACTGTTTTTT.

The chain uses TRBV28 and TRBJ2-7; TRBD1 matches at 7 bases. The junction had 7 bases not matched to a gene; V was cut back by 5 bases and J by 3 bases. The CDR3 runs to 14 residues. Germline assignment: CDR1 MDHEN and CDR2 SYDVKM. Written as DNA, the CDR3 is TGTGCCAGCAGTGAAACCGGGACAGACTACGAGCAGTACTTC. It translates to CASSETGTDYEQYF.